This TCR beta chain was identified during a study of T cell responses to AZD1222 COVID-19 vaccine. CDR1 is LNHDA, CDR2 SQIVND, per germline (reference sequence). The CDR3 sequence is 12 residues long. Trimming removed 8 bases from V and 8 bases from J; junction bases left unmatched: 5. The protocol was immunoSEQ multiplex PCR, while the TCRdb copy is restricted to in-frame clones and leaves out a portion. This repertoire shows approximately 150,000 clones, roughly 91% found once; its top ten account for approximately 6.3%. The chain links TRBV19 to TRBJ1-5, with 8 bases lining up with TRBD1. The sample was peripheral blood, taken 28 days after the second AZD1222 dose. The source of this sequence is an adult who received the AZD1222 COVID-19 vaccine. Here the CDR3 reads CASGQGTEPQHF. The CDR3 bases are TGTGCCAGTGGACAGGGAACGGAGCCCCAGCATTTT.